These T cell receptor beta chains were read from a single sample in a study of T cell responses to AZD1222 COVID-19 vaccine. Some clones are missing from TCRdb's copy, which holds only in-frame ones; the method was immunoSEQ multiplex PCR. The sample carries over 100,000 clones, just over 85% recorded once. Sequencing used peripheral blood, obtained on day 0 of AZD1222 vaccination. Every receptor here comes from an adult in good health. Both conserved end residues are part of each CDR3. A D gene is named only where the DNA matches it firmly. A clone size is listed for some rows: how often the clone was seen (once, few, many), or a class if it is expanded.

d_gene,v_gene,abundance,len,j_gene,CDR3aa,CDR3nt
-,TRBV19,-,13,TRBJ1-5,CASSPSAGGPQHF,TGTGCCAGTAGCCCATCGGCTGGAGGGCCCCAGCATTTT
-,TRBV7-3,-,16,TRBJ2-1,CASSPDGRGAYNEQFF,TGTGCCAGCAGCCCCGACGGTCGGGGGGCTTACAATGAGCAGTTCTTC
TRBD1,TRBV14,-,14,TRBJ2-7,CASSQTGALREQYF,TGTGCCAGCAGCCAGACAGGGGCTTTACGGGAGCAGTACTTC
TRBD1,TRBV12-3/TRBV12-4,-,12,TRBJ1-1,CASSTTGGKTFF,TGTGCCAGCAGCACCACAGGGGGCAAGACTTTCTTT
TRBD1,TRBV7-9,-,18,TRBJ1-5,CASTEFTGQGMQNQPQHF,TGTGCCAGCACCGAGTTCACCGGACAGGGGATGCAGAATCAGCCCCAGCATTTT
-,TRBV6-1,-,16,TRBJ2-5,CASSARRGPSQETQYF,TGTGCCAGCAGTGCGCGGCGGGGCCCAAGCCAAGAGACCCAGTACTTC
-,TRBV28,once,14,TRBJ1-5,CASSWLGGNQPQHF,TGTGCCAGCAGTTGGTTAGGGGGTAATCAGCCCCAGCATTTT
TRBD1,TRBV28,-,12,TRBJ2-7,CASNRGPYEQYF,TGTGCCTCCAACAGGGGGCCCTACGAGCAGTACTTC
-,TRBV6-5,-,15,TRBJ2-7,CASSPDRDFSYEQYF,TGTGCCAGCAGCCCCGACAGGGACTTCTCCTACGAGCAGTACTTC
-,TRBV4-1,-,15,TRBJ1-2,CASRGQVLSNYGYTF,TGCGCCAGCAGGGGTCAGGTCCTATCTAACTATGGCTACACCTTC
-,TRBV3-1/TRBV3-2,-,13,TRBJ2-2,CASSGPNTGELFF,TGTGCCAGCAGTGGACCGAACACCGGGGAGCTGTTTTTT
-,TRBV7-2,-,15,TRBJ2-7,CASSFTGYSSYEQYF,TGTGCCAGCAGCTTTACAGGGTATAGCTCCTACGAGCAGTACTTC
-,TRBV3-1/TRBV3-2,-,12,TRBJ1-2,CASSLGHYGYTF,TGTGCCAGCAGTCTTGGGCACTATGGCTACACCTTC
-,TRBV10-2,once,15,TRBJ1-6,CASRFNPQGNSPLHF,TGCGCCAGCAGGTTTAACCCTCAGGGAAATTCACCCCTCCACTTT
TRBD2,TRBV18,-,15,TRBJ2-7,CASSSASGISYEQYF,TGTGCCAGCTCATCTGCTAGCGGGATCAGCTACGAGCAGTACTTC
TRBD1,TRBV18,-,14,TRBJ1-4,CASSSDRGHEKLFF,TGTGCCAGCTCCTCGGACAGGGGGCATGAAAAACTGTTTTTT
TRBD1,TRBV7-6,-,15,TRBJ2-7,CASSLGTANTYEQYF,TGTGCCAGCAGCCTGGGGACAGCGAACACCTACGAGCAGTACTTC
TRBD1,TRBV28,-,16,TRBJ1-1,CASSLSPETGGTEAFF,TGTGCCAGCAGTCTATCACCTGAGACAGGGGGTACTGAAGCTTTCTTT
TRBD1,TRBV10-3,once,13,TRBJ1-2,CAISRQGADGYTF,TGTGCCATCAGCCGACAGGGAGCGGATGGCTACACCTTC
-,TRBV5-6,-,15,TRBJ1-6,CASSLDGRRNSPLHF,TGTGCCAGCAGTCTTGACGGACGTCGGAATTCACCCCTCCACTTT
-,TRBV11-3,-,15,TRBJ2-2,CASSWGDTNTGELFF,TGTGCCAGCAGCTGGGGGGACACGAACACCGGGGAGCTGTTTTTT
TRBD1,TRBV7-9,-,14,TRBJ1-1,CASSLTGGITEAFF,TGTGCCAGCAGCTTAACAGGGGGCATCACTGAAGCTTTCTTT
TRBD1,TRBV12-3/TRBV12-4,-,13,TRBJ2-2,CASGQGDTGELFF,TGTGCCAGCGGGCAGGGGGACACCGGGGAGCTGTTTTTT
TRBD1,TRBV27,-,18,TRBJ2-1,CASTLLSGTVSSYNEQFF,TGTGCCAGCACCCTGCTTTCTGGGACAGTGAGCTCCTACAATGAGCAGTTCTTC
TRBD2,TRBV6-5,few,14,TRBJ2-1,CASTLAGGYNEQFF,TGTGCCAGCACCCTAGCGGGGGGCTACAATGAGCAGTTCTTC
-,TRBV4-3,-,15,TRBJ1-3,CASSQTRGTGNTIYF,TGCGCCAGCAGCCAAACGAGGGGAACTGGAAACACCATATATTTT
-,TRBV9,-,15,TRBJ2-5,CASSVDADRGETQYF,TGTGCCAGCAGCGTAGACGCCGACAGAGGGGAGACCCAGTACTTC
TRBD2,TRBV4-1,few,16,TRBJ2-1,CASSVPLGGGFGEQFF,TGCGCCAGCAGCGTACCCCTGGGCGGGGGGTTTGGTGAGCAGTTCTTC
-,TRBV7-9,once,14,TRBJ1-3,CASRAGLSGNTIYF,TGTGCCAGCAGGGCGGGCCTCTCTGGAAACACCATATATTTT
-,TRBV28,-,13,TRBJ1-1,CASKGERSTEAFF,TGTGCCAGCAAAGGTGAAAGGAGCACTGAAGCTTTCTTT
-,TRBV28,once,16,TRBJ1-1,CASSVTGWGENTEAFF,TGTGCCAGCAGTGTTACAGGGTGGGGGGAGAACACTGAAGCTTTCTTT
TRBD1,TRBV3-1/TRBV3-2,-,17,TRBJ2-3,CASSQEKKGQGVNTQYF,TGTGCCAGCAGCCAAGAAAAAAAAGGACAGGGAGTGAATACGCAGTATTTT
-,TRBV4-3,few,15,TRBJ2-3,CASSQSVAGRGTQYF,TGCGCCAGCAGCCAATCGGTGGCGGGGCGTGGGACGCAGTATTTT
TRBD1,TRBV5-6,-,15,TRBJ1-5,CASSTGGRGDQPQHF,TGTGCCAGCAGTACCGGTGGCAGGGGGGATCAGCCCCAGCATTTT
-,TRBV12-2,once,15,TRBJ1-1,CASRFGPYRNTEAFF,TGTGCAAGTCGCTTCGGTCCATATAGGAACACTGAAGCTTTCTTT
-,TRBV7-2,-,12,TRBJ1-1,CASSTSGLGAFF,TGTGCCAGCAGCACCAGCGGACTGGGGGCTTTCTTT
TRBD1,TRBV28,once,17,TRBJ1-2,CASSRGQGAAFNYGYTF,TGTGCCAGCAGCCGCGGACAGGGGGCTGCCTTTAACTATGGCTACACCTTC
-,TRBV6-6,few,13,TRBJ1-6,CASKVGPNSPLHF,TGTGCCAGCAAGGTAGGGCCGAATTCACCCCTCCACTTT
TRBD1,TRBV18,-,15,TRBJ2-1,CASSPKGGLWYEQFF,TGTGCCAGCTCACCTAAAGGGGGCTTATGGTATGAGCAGTTCTTC
-,TRBV5-1,-,16,TRBJ2-1,CASSVTTRELSNEQFF,TGCGCCAGCAGCGTAACGACTAGAGAGCTCTCCAATGAGCAGTTCTTC
-,TRBV20-1,-,12,TRBJ1-1,CSASEGQGEAFF,TGCAGTGCTAGTGAGGGTCAGGGTGAAGCTTTCTTT
-,TRBV12-3/TRBV12-4,-,12,TRBJ1-2,CASSPGFYGYTF,TGTGCCAGCAGTCCCGGTTTCTATGGCTACACCTTC
TRBD1,TRBV20-1,-,14,TRBJ1-6,CSASDGTGHSPLHF,TGCAGTGCTAGTGACGGGACAGGGCATTCACCCCTCCACTTT
-,TRBV6-5,-,13,TRBJ1-2,CASSYGAVYGYTF,TGTGCCAGCAGTTACGGGGCAGTCTATGGCTACACCTTC
-,TRBV7-9,-,14,TRBJ1-2,CASSLTGGVYGYTF,TGTGCCAGCAGCTTAACCGGGGGCGTCTATGGCTACACCTTC
-,TRBV28,-,16,TRBJ1-3,CASLGRWDTSGNTIYF,TGTGCCAGCTTAGGCCGATGGGACACCTCTGGAAACACCATATATTTT
-,TRBV2,-,14,TRBJ1-1,CASSEGGLSTEAFF,TGTGCCAGCAGTGAGGGGGGGCTGAGCACTGAAGCTTTCTTT
-,TRBV28,few,13,TRBJ1-2,CASSLESSYGYTF,TGTGCCAGCAGTTTGGAATCCAGCTATGGCTACACCTTC
TRBD1,TRBV4-1,-,14,TRBJ1-1,CASSREGGSAEAFF,TGCGCCAGCAGCAGGGAAGGGGGCAGCGCTGAAGCTTTCTTT
-,TRBV11-3,-,12,TRBJ2-2,CASGGYTGELFF,TGTGCCAGCGGGGGATACACCGGGGAGCTGTTTTTT
-,TRBV7-9,-,15,TRBJ1-4,CASSDQGHTNEKLFF,TGTGCCAGCAGCGACCAGGGGCATACTAATGAAAAACTGTTTTTT
-,TRBV9,-,14,TRBJ1-2,CASRGDTQSYGYTF,TGTGCCAGCAGAGGGGACACTCAGAGCTATGGCTACACCTTC
-,TRBV6-5,-,16,TRBJ1-3,CASSYSSTGAGNTIYF,TGTGCCAGCAGTTACTCGAGTACGGGGGCTGGAAACACCATATATTTT
TRBD1,TRBV4-1,-,14,TRBJ2-7,CASSQGQGIGEQYF,TGCGCCAGCAGCCAAGGACAGGGAATAGGAGAGCAGTACTTC
-,TRBV7-9,few,13,TRBJ2-7,CATSPGKTYEQYF,TGTGCCACCAGTCCGGGGAAGACCTACGAGCAGTACTTC
-,TRBV6-5,-,13,TRBJ1-1,CASSRQTNTEAFF,TGTGCCAGCAGCCGACAGACAAACACTGAAGCTTTCTTT
TRBD1,TRBV5-6,-,17,TRBJ1-2,CASSANRGTTLSYGYTF,TGTGCCAGCAGCGCAAACAGGGGAACCACCTTATCGTATGGCTACACCTTC